These T cell receptor beta chains were read from a single sample in a study of blood T cell repertoires in COVID-19. Method: immunoSEQ multiplex PCR; TCRdb's copy keeps in-frame clones and lacks some. Of some 140,000 clones in the sample, about 76% were seen once. The sample comprised peripheral blood. The receptors come from a woman aged 55 to 70 with active or convalescent COVID-19. The CDR3 runs from the conserved cysteine through the conserved F or W. Each record gives: CDR3 protein, V gene, J gene.

cdr3_aa: CASSLGISGRGEQYF; v_call: TRBV28; j_call: TRBJ2-7
cdr3_aa: CASSIWEEGYTF; v_call: TRBV19; j_call: TRBJ1-2
cdr3_aa: CASSRGTSRSTDTQYF; v_call: TRBV5-4; j_call: TRBJ2-3
cdr3_aa: CASSQDDSYEQYF; v_call: TRBV4-1; j_call: TRBJ2-7
cdr3_aa: CASSLAGDYGYTF; v_call: TRBV5-1; j_call: TRBJ1-2
cdr3_aa: CASSWSAGVWTDTQYF; v_call: TRBV19; j_call: TRBJ2-3
cdr3_aa: CASRGQGGIGELFF; v_call: TRBV19; j_call: TRBJ2-2
cdr3_aa: CASSLQGPNEKLFF; v_call: TRBV5-4; j_call: TRBJ1-4
cdr3_aa: CSVLSRTGLETQYF; v_call: TRBV29-1; j_call: TRBJ2-5
cdr3_aa: CASTQYGGNQPQHF; v_call: TRBV19; j_call: TRBJ1-5
cdr3_aa: CASSLERRGGELFF; v_call: TRBV5-1; j_call: TRBJ2-2
cdr3_aa: CASSLGQGASNQPQHF; v_call: TRBV5-6; j_call: TRBJ1-5
cdr3_aa: CASSWSSDREETDTQYF; v_call: TRBV7-3; j_call: TRBJ2-3
cdr3_aa: CSVGTSGGDTQYF; v_call: TRBV29-1; j_call: TRBJ2-3
cdr3_aa: CASSSRDRGYYEQYF; v_call: TRBV7-2; j_call: TRBJ2-7
cdr3_aa: CASSESRTSGGSTTGELFF; v_call: TRBV10-1; j_call: TRBJ2-2
cdr3_aa: CASSQLAGYEQYF; v_call: TRBV7-9; j_call: TRBJ2-7
cdr3_aa: CASSSTENTEAFF; v_call: TRBV7-9; j_call: TRBJ1-1
cdr3_aa: CASSPGTAGYTF; v_call: TRBV3-1/TRBV3-2; j_call: TRBJ1-2
cdr3_aa: CASSYPTTSSSYNEQFF; v_call: TRBV28; j_call: TRBJ2-1
cdr3_aa: CASSYREGGSNQPQHF; v_call: TRBV28; j_call: TRBJ1-5
cdr3_aa: CASSSLAGGLYEQYF; v_call: TRBV6-2/TRBV6-3; j_call: TRBJ2-7
cdr3_aa: CASSYPPSRGQPQHF; v_call: TRBV6-6; j_call: TRBJ1-5
cdr3_aa: CASSYSGRLAYEQYF; v_call: TRBV6-2/TRBV6-3; j_call: TRBJ2-7
cdr3_aa: CASSLRTGTGGRSTNEKLFF; v_call: TRBV2; j_call: TRBJ1-4
cdr3_aa: CASSVEGEGEKLFF; v_call: TRBV9; j_call: TRBJ1-4
cdr3_aa: CASSQDTGSGYTF; v_call: TRBV4-1; j_call: TRBJ1-2
cdr3_aa: CASSYSGSSGGPYF; v_call: TRBV6-5; j_call: TRBJ2-3
cdr3_aa: CSVRDRENYGYTF; v_call: TRBV29-1; j_call: TRBJ1-2
cdr3_aa: CASRSTSGGPTYNEQFF; v_call: TRBV7-8; j_call: TRBJ2-1
cdr3_aa: CASSLGPGALEAFF; v_call: TRBV7-3; j_call: TRBJ1-1